Listed here are 6 T cell receptor beta chains from one sample, sequenced in a study of patients and donors after allogeneic stem cell transplantation. In TCRdb, the RT-PCR reads were re-called with MiXCR into one record per CDR3 protein. This sample has fewer than 75,000 distinct CDR3 sequences, with about 25% found just once. Material: blood, either unsorted or a sorted T cell fraction (not recorded which). The receptors here all came from a human donor who was either an allogeneic HSCT recipient or a stem cell or donor lymphocyte infusion donor (not recorded which). It is not recorded whose cells these are; they may come from a transplant donor.

The table lists this clonotype with many counts. The chain has TRBV2 and TRBJ2-1, with D unclear. Germline assignment: CDR1 SNHLY and CDR2 FYNNEI. V lost 4 bases to trimming and J lost 9 bases, with 7 bases between them. The CDR3 has 11 amino acids. CDR3: CASSVTAEQFF. Written as DNA, the CDR3 is TGTGCCAGCAGTGTAACGGCTGAGCAGTTCTTC.

Comment on this clonotype: A junction end diverges from the germline sequence, so it may reflect a read error. This chain connects TRBV11-2 to TRBJ2-1, with D possibly matching TRBD2 (5 bases). The CDR3 runs to 14 residues. Per the germline V gene, CDR1 is SGHAT and CDR2 is FQNNGV. The CDR3 protein is CASRLGRYYNEQFF. For the CDR3, the DNA is TGTGCCAGCAGATTAGGGAGATACTACAATGAGCAGTTCTTC.

This clonotype was picked up one time. J is TRBJ2-7 and V is TRBV10-3, with D perhaps TRBD2 (5 bases). The CDR3 runs to 16 residues. V was trimmed by 3 bases and J by 0 bases, leaving 15 bases between them. CDR1 is ENHRY and CDR2 is SYGVKD in the germline V gene. The CDR3 region is CAISDPFLGSSYEQYF. DNA for the CDR3: TGTGCCATCAGTGACCCTTTTTTGGGGAGCTCCTACGAGCAGTACTTC.

The chain carries TRBV4-3 and TRBJ2-5, with D possibly being TRBD1 or TRBD2 (6 bases each). V was pared by 0 bases and J by 3 bases, with 11 bases between. This CDR3 has 15 amino acids. Germline-derived CDR1 and CDR2 are LGHNA and YSLEER. The CDR3 loop is CASSQEGGGKETQYF. For the CDR3, the DNA is TGCGCCAGCAGCCAAGAGGGGGGCGGGAAAGAGACCCAGTACTTC.

The chain combines TRBV18 with TRBJ2-3; D unclear. The CDR3 is made up of 12 amino acids. The V and J ends lost 6 bases and 6 bases respectively, with 10 bases between them. Germline loops: CDR1 KGHSH, CDR2 LQKENI. CDR3 nucleotides: TGTGCCAGCTCGATACTCATTGATACGCAGTATTTT. Protein: CASSILIDTQYF.

The chain couples TRBV5-6 to TRBJ1-1; D gene ambiguous. Germline loops: CDR1 SGHDT, CDR2 YYEEEE. Trimming stripped 2 bases from V and 1 base from J, with 9 bases between. This CDR3 is 14 amino acids long. As DNA, the CDR3 is TGTGCCAGCAGCTTTGAGGCTTGGAACACTGAAGCTTTCTTT. The encoded protein is CASSFEAWNTEAFF.